This record concerns one T cell receptor (beta chain) sequence. From blood CD8+ and CD4+ T cells, TCR beta sequences were generated. Trimming left V 0 bases short and J 0 bases short, with 7 bases between. The germline V gene encodes CDR1 SGHRS and CDR2 YFSETQ. The CDR3 has 15 residues. This specimen belongs to a study of CD8 T cells in Susac syndrome. With random hexamers, reverse transcription was performed on about 0.5 to 1 ug of RNA. TCR beta CDR3 was amplified by immunoSEQ multiplex PCR. This amplification extended across 54 Vbeta and 13 Jbeta segments. TCRdb reprocessed the immunoSEQ multiplex PCR reads via MiXCR and lists one record per CDR3 protein. The top ten hold over 0.08% of the sample, which has roughly 180,000 distinct CDR3 sequences, over 85% seen once.

This TCR came from a human donor with multiple sclerosis. The chain recombines TRBV5-1 with TRBJ1-3, with D uncertain. The sequencing input was CD4+ T cells from PBMCs. The CDR3 region has the DNA TGCGCCAGCAGCTTGGCAACGGGCTCTGGAAACACCATATATTTT. It translates to CASSLATGSGNTIYF.